Following are 5 T cell receptor beta chains from one sample sequenced in a study of T cell repertoires in cytomegalovirus infection. TCRdb recomputed calls from the reads with MiXCR, one row per CDR3 protein. The repertoire includes roughly 760,000 distinct CDR3 sequences, roughly 35% of them detected once, and around 2.8% sits in the top ten. The sample taken for sequencing was PBMCs. The receptors stem from a human donor in good health (CMV status not recorded). Some clones in this sample may be carry-over from other donors' samples.

CDR3 region: CASIRASGPYNEQFF. CDR3 coding DNA: TGTGCCAGCATTAGGGCTAGCGGGCCCTACAATGAGCAGTTCTTC. The chain carries TRBV2 and TRBJ2-1; 8 bases map to TRBD2. This CDR3 is built from 15 residues. V dropped 7 bases and J dropped 2; count of bases not matched to a gene: 7. Germline-derived CDR1 and CDR2 are SNHLY and FYNNEI.

This clonotype was seen only a few times. This chain connects TRBV12-3 or TRBV12-4 to TRBJ1-6; D gene ambiguous. The CDR3 totals 14 residues. V was trimmed by 3 bases and J by 10 bases, leaving 13 bases between them. The CDR3 DNA is TGTGCCAGCAGTTTGGATCAGGCTGGGTCACCCCTCCACTTT. Encoded protein: CASSLDQAGSPLHF.

The sample holds a few counts of this clonotype. The rearrangement joins TRBV11-2 to TRBJ2-1; D unclear. Per germline, CDR1 SGHAT and CDR2 FQNNGV. The CDR3 has 10 residues. V was pared by 5 bases and J by 9 bases, with 5 bases between. The CDR3 DNA is TGTGCCAGCAGCGCAGGTGAGCAGTTCTTC. This encodes CASSAGEQFF.

The sample holds one count of this clonotype. V gene TRBV29-1 combines with J gene TRBJ2-7, with TRBD2 matching 10 bases. CDR3 length: 15 residues. The germline V gene encodes CDR1 SQVTM and CDR2 ANQGSEA. The junction had 7 bases not matched to a gene; V was cut back by 0 bases and J by 5 bases. DNA of the CDR3: TGCAGCGTTGAAGATCGAGCGGGAGGGCCCCACGAGCAGTACTTC. Translating it yields CSVEDRAGGPHEQYF.

This chain joins TRBV28 and TRBJ1-2; TRBD1 is a possible D gene (6 bases). This CDR3 has 14 residues. Germline assignment: CDR1 MDHEN and CDR2 SYDVKM. V shed 7 bases and J shed 7 bases, with 19 bases lying between them. CDR3 loop: CASTPSGQMVGYTF. The CDR3 nucleotides read TGTGCCAGCACTCCCTCCGGACAGATGGTTGGCTACACCTTC.